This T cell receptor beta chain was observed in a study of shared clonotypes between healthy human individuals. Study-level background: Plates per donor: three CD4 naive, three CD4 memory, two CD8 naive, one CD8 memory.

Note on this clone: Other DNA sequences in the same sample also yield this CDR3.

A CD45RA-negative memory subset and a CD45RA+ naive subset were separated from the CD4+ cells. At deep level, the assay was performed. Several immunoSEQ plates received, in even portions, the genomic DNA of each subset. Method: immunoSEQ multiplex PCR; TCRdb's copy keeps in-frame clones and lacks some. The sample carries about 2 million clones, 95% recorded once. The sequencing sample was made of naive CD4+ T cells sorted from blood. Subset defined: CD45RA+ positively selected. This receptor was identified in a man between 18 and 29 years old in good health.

The CDR3 sequence: CASSLEVSYEQYF. The CDR3 DNA follows: TGTGCCAGCAGCTTGGAAGTGTCCTACGAGCAGTACTTC. This chain links TRBV5-4 with TRBJ2-7; D is unresolved. This CDR3 has 13 amino acids. Trimming removed 0 bases at V and 1 base at J, with 5 bases between. The germline V gene has CDR1 SGHNT and CDR2 YYREEE (reference sequence).